This section outlines one T cell receptor (beta chain) sequence together with its context. What antigen it recognizes has not been identified. No base qualities exist here, and no much larger clone lies one base off it. The cohort was made up of 666 healthy bone marrow donors. At the time of sampling, every cohort member was nominally healthy, though immune exposures that went unrecorded were likely present. The donor was CMV seronegative and was included in the group of 352 seronegative cohort members. A peripheral blood sample was provided by each donor, and peripheral blood mononuclear cells were used for TCR beta sequencing. Genomic DNA was extracted from the blood cell samples with the Qiagen DNeasy Blood Extraction Kit. This entry belongs to a study of cytomegalovirus exposure and HLA in healthy donors (dated by TCRdb to about 2017). In terms of the full investigation: An earlier analysis of 550 to 700 of the donors reported about 250 Gb of sequence data and approximately 110 million unique TCR beta sequences from 150 million to 200 million T cells. Rather than drawing on any new phenotypic data, the later analysis identified candidate immune exposures from TCR beta sequences and the way those sequences occurred across donors. Of the 398 genotyped donors, 81% were placed in the genetic ancestry cluster associated with self-reported Caucasian donors. The study used immunosequencing to profile the T cell repertoires of more than 650 subjects and linked those repertoires to cytomegalovirus serostatus. On average, 235,054 unique TCR beta nucleotide sequences were sequenced per donor among 398 genotyped donors of the cohort, with roughly 20% of those sequences being non-productive. Donor age, sex, ethnicity and CMV serostatus were collected together with the repertoire data. In a later analysis, previously published TCR beta repertoires from more than 500 donors were re-analyzed and high-resolution HLA genotyping was added so that TCR occurrence patterns could be studied. Typing coverage varied by locus: about 629-630 donors for A, B, C, DRB1 and DQB1; approximately 520 for DQA1; 600 to 610 for DPA1; around 450 for DPB1. In an earlier analysis of around 540 of the donors, high-throughput TCR beta sequencing was used to judge whether each TCR beta V gene segment behaved as functional or pseudogenic. The study aimed to test whether signatures of past pathogen exposure could be identified by cataloging public T cell receptors. Roughly five DR-DQ haplotypes were treated as single units for association and clustering because of strong linkage in the cohort. To predict cytomegalovirus infection status, the study combined high-throughput TCR immunosequencing, statistical association of individual TCRs with disease status, and machine learning. In a later genetic analysis, genome-wide SNP genotypes for 398 of the 666 donors were used, and that subset was treated as a discovery cohort. All discovery cohort repertoires had been generated on a single sequencing platform. HLA typing covered class I and class II loci at four-digit resolution. In addition to the first cohort of 666 subjects, a separate validation cohort of approximately 110 different subjects was used. An early release covering 550 to 700 HLA-typed donors comprised about 300 gigabases of sequencing data and around 85 million unique TCR sequences.

Library prep was done by the immunoSEQ multiplex PCR assay. For the multiplex PCR, a mixture combining 60 forward primers for TCR Vbeta segments and 13 reverse primers for TCR Jbeta segments was used. A multiplex PCR assay on genomic DNA amplified the CDR3 region of rearranged TCR beta genes. On the Illumina HiSeq System, the amplified TCR beta libraries were sequenced as 87-base-pair reads. The original methods were these. A later analysis tallied 75 million to 95 million unique TCR beta chains across the 650 to 750 repertoires, and approximately 12 million of those chains were shared by two or more donors. A nearest-neighbor algorithm error-corrected the raw reads and collapsed the reads into unique sequences, merging closely related sequences to remove PCR and sequencing errors. Alignment of CDR3 sequences to IMGT reference sequences was used to assign V, D and J gene segments. For a sequence to be retained, at least a six-nucleotide match to both a V gene segment and a J gene segment was required. Rearrangements were classified as productive when the CDR3 lacked stop codons and remained in frame with V and J, and all other rearrangements were classified as non-productive. CDR3 was defined according to IMGT convention as the region running from the second conserved V-encoded cysteine to the conserved J-encoded phenylalanine. The earlier analysis of 550 to 650 of the donors excluded any sequence lacking an unambiguous match to a single V gene segment. An earlier analysis of fewer than 650 of the donors classified V segments as functional when productive rearrangements were above 56.7% and as segregating when the standard deviation between donors was above 5%. A statistical classification framework was built to diagnose cytomegalovirus status from the catalog of TCR beta chain sequences. In a later analysis, TCR nucleotide sequences were compared against IMGT/GENE-DB human TR gene sequences so that V and J genes could be assigned. In a later analysis, CDR3 sequences and most-parsimonious VDJ recombination scenarios were assigned using the TCRdist pipeline. In a later analysis, each TCR beta chain was defined by its CDR3 amino acid sequence together with its V-gene family, and reads lacking a unique V-gene family were excluded. As a way to deal with suspected cross-contamination and a sequencing artifact, a later analysis dropped 450 to 600 nucleotide sequences that were highly shared and had low generation probability. For each public chain, a later analysis derived a clonal expansion index from normalized ranks of inferred template counts within each repertoire. In a later analysis, generation probabilities were computed using a VDJ recombination model fitted to out-of-frame rearrangements, and the results were checked against IGoR. In a later analysis, TCR-TCR, TCR-HLA and TCR-CMV co-occurrence was scored with hypergeometric tests, and a repertoire-size bias correction was applied to TCR pairs. A later analysis estimated false discovery rates by permuting HLA or CMV assignments 20 times. In a later analysis, co-occurring TCRs were grouped using DBSCAN, with TCRdist sequence similarity added in when clustering inside HLA-allele-positive subsets. Repertoires with fewer than 30,000 or more than 120,000 public chains, plus five repertoires with anomalous nucleotide sharing, were excluded from co-occurrence clustering. The table was pulled from immuneACCESS by TCRdb, which kept in-frame rearrangements only. Such tables lose some clones; where checked, under half of the loss comes from unresolved V genes, and the rest has no known cause. D and trimming come from the DNA, and the V and J calls and clone size come from that table. This sample has 200,000 to 250,000 clones in its table, and around 89% of those were observed once. The top ten constitute roughly 1% of the sample.

What the study reported, not specific to this receptor: In a later genetic analysis, a missense DCLRE1C variant was associated with V-gene and J-gene trimming of TCR beta chains, and the association was replicated in an independent cohort. In an earlier analysis of about 540 of the donors, most TCR beta V segments were observed in productive rearrangements about 87% or about 30% of the time, broadly matching IMGT annotations. A later genetic analysis reported fewer N-insertions in productive TCRs among donors in an Asian-associated ancestry cluster than the roughly 690-donor mean. Linkage disequilibrium might explain the correlated functional status among segregating V segments, but an unknown experimental factor could not be ruled out. This cohort had only TCR beta chains sequenced, and the lack of alpha or paired-chain data limited which features could be detected. A group of highly shared sequence variants was considered likely to be a technical artifact of the sequencing pipeline. A later analysis found that most CMV-associated TCR beta chains appeared HLA-restricted, with HLA associations seemingly driven largely by CMV exposure. When HLA alleles, especially DR and DQ, strongly co-occurred, attributing TCR associations to individual alleles was difficult. The authors suggested that the approach could potentially be extended to other disease states and immunological phenotypes. Across donors, most TCR sequences were observed very rarely, whereas some public TCRs were present in many individuals. A further reported finding was that TCR beta sequences accurately predicted the HLA-A and HLA-B alleles for most subjects in the first cohort. In vitro tests confirmed that a few of the cytomegalovirus-associated TCR beta chains recognize cytomegalovirus antigens. A later analysis reported that several top co-occurrence clusters appeared linked to parvovirus B19, influenza, CMV and Epstein-Barr virus. Compared with equally common non-associated chains, HLA-associated TCR beta chains in a later analysis were more clonally expanded and had lower generation probabilities. Because HLA typing was unavailable for some donors at each locus, only the typed subset was used in association tests. The presence/absence analyses assumed that sequencing depth was roughly uniform across donors, and that assumption may not be true. A later analysis found that TCR association rates varied across HLA loci, with DRB1 alleles showing the most associated TCRs and HLA-C alleles the fewest. For the cohort, immune exposure information was limited to CMV serostatus. At a false discovery rate of 0.05, a later analysis linked about 17,000 TCR beta sequences to specific HLA alleles. The classifier was reported to diagnose cytomegalovirus status with high specificity and sensitivity in both the original and validation cohorts. In the study, some 180 TCR beta chains were listed as associated with cytomegalovirus. The earlier analysis of 587 of the donors excluded roughly 16 rarely observed V segments, including chromosome 9 orphons, because counts were too low.

The clonotype was recovered from a woman younger than 30 in good health and CMV-seronegative. The sample was PBMCs.

The CDR3 protein: CASSLGQQPQHF. DNA sequence: TGTGCCAGCAGCTTAGGGCAGCAGCCCCAGCATTTT. This chain joins TRBV7-9 to TRBJ1-5, with no reliable assignment of the D segment. The CDR3 goes from the cysteine to the phenylalanine over 12 residues. Just CDR3 DNA is preserved here, 36 bases in frame from base 1. V is cut by 1 base and J by 7 bases, and the space between the germline ends is 5 bases. CDR1 SEHNR and CDR2 FQNEAQ were looked up in the germline V gene (reference sequence).